The 28 T cell receptor beta chains below all came from one sample that was sequenced in a study of persistence of HIV-infected CD4 T cells. The stimulus was an HIV-1 Gag 15-mer peptide pool, 0.85 to 1 ug/peptide/mL. Sorted nonresponding memory CD4+ T cells were CD40L-negative, CD69-negative, CD45RO-high. No antigen has been assigned to these receptors. The immunoSEQ assay was version 4, run in survey mode. Method: immunoSEQ multiplex PCR; TCRdb's copy keeps in-frame clones and lacks some. The data hold about 35,000 clones, with over 65% observed a single time. This sample comprised cultured CD4+ T cells from PBMCs, obtained from a patient who received antiretroviral therapy. The source of these receptors is an adult with HIV. The donor label of this sample is uncertain.

The CDR3 sequence is CASSLAGGGANEQFF. The CDR3 region has the DNA TGCGCCAGCAGCTTGGCTGGCGGGGGGGCAAATGAGCAGTTCTTC. The V and J genes are TRBV5-1 and TRBJ2-1, with TRBD2 matching over 9 bases. Germline V lookup: CDR1 SGHRS, CDR2 YFSETQ. The CDR3 contains 15 residues. The V gene end was trimmed by 0 bases and the J gene end by 7 bases; junction bases not matched to a gene: 5.

V usage is TRBV5-1 and J usage is TRBJ2-3; possible D gene TRBD2, 6 bases. The V and J ends lost 4 bases and 5 bases respectively, with 20 bases between them. This CDR3 has 16 amino acids. In germline, CDR1 is SGHRS, CDR2 YFSETQ. CDR3 protein: CASSPPGVGFIDTQYF. Written as DNA, the CDR3 is TGCGCCAGCAGCCCGCCGGGGGTTGGATTTATAGATACGCAGTATTTT.

The chain recombines TRBV19 with TRBJ2-1, with 12 bases aligning to TRBD2. CDR3 size: 17 residues. V shed 4 bases, J shed 8 bases, and the junction held 12 bases outside the gene matches. The germline V gene encodes CDR1 LNHDA and CDR2 SQIVND (reference sequence). The CDR3 nucleotides are TGTGCCAGTAGTAAACGATTGACTAGCGGGGGTATGGATGAGCAGTTCTTC. Its translation is CASSKRLTSGGMDEQFF.

This chain connects TRBV5-5 to TRBJ2-7, with a weak D call TRBD1 (6 bases). CDR1 SGHKS and CDR2 YYEKEE come from the germline V gene (reference sequence). V shed 0 bases and J shed 1 base, with 11 bases lying between them. The CDR3 sequence is 15 residues long. For the CDR3, the DNA is TGTGCCAGCAGCTTGGGCCCGGACAGTTCCTACGAGCAGTACTTC. Translation gives CASSLGPDSSYEQYF.

This rearrangement joins TRBV7-2 to TRBJ2-2; 7 positions agree with TRBD1. The CDR3 loop spans 16 amino acids. J was trimmed by 2 bases and V by 6 bases; bases with no gene match: 9. Germline CDR1 SGHTA, CDR2 FQGNSA. In DNA form, the CDR3 reads TGTGCCAGCAGTAGACAGGGACCTTATAACACCGGGGAGCTGTTTTTT. Protein sequence: CASSRQGPYNTGELFF. The full variable domain, in which reference TRBV7-2 and TRBJ2-2 provide the parts outside the CDR3, is GAGVSQSPSNKVTEKGKDVELRCDPISGHTALYWYRQSLGQGLEFLIYFQGNSAPDKSGLPSDRFSAERTGGSVSTLTIQRTQQEDSAVYLCASSRQGPYNTGELFFGEGSRLTVL.

A single count supports this clone. The chain combines TRBV6-5 with TRBJ1-3; D remains ambiguous. The CDR3 loop spans 12 amino acids. The germline V gene has CDR1 MNHEY and CDR2 SVGAGI. Between the trimmed V and J ends, which lost 6 bases and 8 bases, there was a span of 11 bases. The CDR3 nucleotides read TGTGCCAGCAGCCTTCGCAGAGACACCATATATTTT. This gives the protein CASSLRRDTIYF.

The chain recombines TRBV9 with TRBJ1-2; the D is unclear. Trimming removed 0 bases at V and 4 bases at J, with 10 bases between. Germline values: CDR1 SGDLS, CDR2 YYNGEE. The CDR3 is 14 residues long. CDR3 DNA sequence: TGTGCCAGCAGCGTAGATGTGGCTCTCTATGGCTACACCTTC. It is translated as CASSVDVALYGYTF.

The chain couples TRBV5-3 to TRBJ2-3; possible D gene TRBD1, 5 bases. TRBV5-3 qualifies as an ORF whose function is uncertain. The CDR3 has 15 amino acids. Trimming stripped 1 base from V and 3 bases from J, with 12 bases between. The CDR3 is CARSLRTRVTDTQYF. The CDR3 DNA follows: TGTGCCAGAAGCTTGAGAACCAGGGTAACAGATACGCAGTATTTT.

This clone was counted a single time. The genes are TRBV6-2 or TRBV6-3 and TRBJ2-7, with TRBD2 as a possible D gene (5 bases). The CDR3 runs 14 residues. V was clipped by 6 bases and J by 5 bases, with 17 bases between them. Germline V gene sequence: CDR1 MNHEY, CDR2 SVGEGT. CDR3 loop: CASSYRGYSHEQYF. The CDR3 nucleotides are TGTGCCAGCAGCTATAGAGGGTACAGCCACGAGCAGTACTTC.

The V call is TRBV11-2, the J call TRBJ2-3; 8 nucleotides align to TRBD2. The trim removed 2 bases at V and 0 bases at J, leaving 10 bases unmatched. This CDR3 is built from 18 residues. The V gene's germline CDR1 is SGHAT and CDR2 FQNNGV. CDR3 nucleotides: TGTGCCAGCAGCTTAATGGCGGGGGGTGACAGGAGCACAGATACGCAGTATTTT. Translating gives CASSLMAGGDRSTDTQYF. Full variable domain (missing parts from reference TRBV11-2 and TRBJ2-3): EAGVAQSPRYKIIEKRQSVAFWCNPISGHATLYWYQQILGQGPKLLIQFQNNGVVDDSQLPKDRFSAERLKGVDSTLKIQPAKLEDSAVYLCASSLMAGGDRSTDTQYFGPGTRLTVL.

This clone was recorded only once. The gene calls are TRBV5-8 and TRBJ1-6; D is unclear. Germline V gene data show CDR1 as SGHTS and CDR2 as YDEGEE. V gave up 3 bases and J gave up 9 bases, with 10 bases separating them. This CDR3 region has 13 residues. The CDR3 spells CASSSSGVSPLHF. Here the CDR3 DNA reads TGTGCCAGCAGCTCGTCCGGGGTTTCACCCCTCCACTTT.

The V gene is TRBV19, the J gene TRBJ2-3, with a tentative D call TRBD2 (6 bases). Germline V gives CDR1 LNHDA, CDR2 SQIVND (reference sequence). Trimming cost V 5 bases and J 1 base, with 13 bases left between them. The CDR3 is 15 residues long. The CDR3 DNA reads TGTGCCAGTAGTCTCGGTAGCGGTCGCACAGATACGCAGTATTTT. Its protein is CASSLGSGRTDTQYF.

The DNA for the CDR3 is TGTGCCAGCAGCTTAGTGGGGGGTACGACCGGGGATACGCAGTATTTT. Its protein product is CASSLVGGTTGDTQYF. The chain employs TRBV11-2 and TRBJ2-3; D is perhaps TRBD2 (6 bases). V gave up 1 base and J gave up 6 bases, with 17 bases separating them. CDR1 is SGHAT and CDR2 is FQNNGV in the germline V gene. This CDR3 is 16 amino acids long.

This chain uses TRBV7-3 with TRBJ2-3; 8 nucleotides align to TRBD2. Per the germline V gene, CDR1 is SGHTA and CDR2 is FQGTGA. The J segment lost 2 bases and the V segment lost 1 base, leaving 8 bases of the junction unmatched. The CDR3 has 17 residues. In DNA, the CDR3 is TGTGCCAGCAGCTTAAACCGGGGGGGACTGCTCACAGATACGCAGTATTTT. Encoded protein: CASSLNRGGLLTDTQYF.

This clone has more than one count but fewer than ten. The V and J genes are TRBV5-4 and TRBJ2-7, with TRBD1 matching over 9 bases. The CDR3 is 14 amino acids. CDR1 is SGHNT and CDR2 is YYREEE in the germline V gene (reference sequence). The junction had 9 bases not matched to a gene; V was cut back by 5 bases and J by 6 bases. In nucleotides, the CDR3 is TGTGCCAGCAGGACCGACAGGGGGGTCGGCGAGCAGTACTTC. Protein: CASRTDRGVGEQYF.

The table lists this clone with a count of one. The V call is TRBV5-5, the J call TRBJ2-1; D perhaps matches TRBD2 (5 bases). CDR3 length: 13 amino acids. CDR1 SGHKS and CDR2 YYEKEE come from the germline V gene (reference sequence). V lost 2 bases to trimming and J lost 8 bases, with 11 bases between them. The CDR3: CASSFELGDEQFF. The DNA for the CDR3 is TGTGCCAGCAGCTTCGAACTAGGCGATGAGCAGTTCTTC.

This clone was observed once. This chain connects TRBV18 to TRBJ2-7; the D gene could be TRBD1 or TRBD2 (5 bases each). The CDR3 has 13 residues. The germline CDR1 and CDR2 sequences are KGHSH and LQKENI. Deletions cut 6 bases from V and 6 bases from J, with 15 bases between. The CDR3 coding sequence is TGTGCCAGCTCCCCCGGGACCTCAGGCGAGCAGTACTTC. Its translation is CASSPGTSGEQYF.

The V gene is TRBV23-1, the J gene TRBJ1-2; 7 bases fit TRBD1. TRBV23-1 is annotated as an ORF whose role is uncertain. The CDR3 is 15 residues long. After removal of 6 bases from V and 7 bases from J, the junction contained 14 bases not matched to a gene. CDR3 bases: TGCGCCAGCAGCCCACGACGTTACAGGACAGGTGGCTACACCTTC. Translated, it gives CASSPRRYRTGGYTF.

By frequency in the sample, this clone is medium-sized. The chain recombines TRBV29-1 with TRBJ2-7; a possible D gene is TRBD1 (5 bases). Germline V gene data show CDR1 as SQVTM and CDR2 as ANQGSEA. This CDR3 has 13 residues. V was trimmed by 3 bases and J by 2 bases, leaving 11 bases between them. The CDR3 loop reads CSVDGQGTYEQYF. Here the CDR3 DNA reads TGCAGCGTTGATGGGCAGGGAACCTACGAGCAGTACTTC.

This clone was picked up one time. The chain recombines TRBV2 with TRBJ2-3; maybe TRBD2 (6 bases). This CDR3 comprises 13 residues. Trimming left V 3 bases short and J 4 bases short, with 8 bases between. Germline-derived CDR1 and CDR2 are SNHLY and FYNNEI. The CDR3 is CASSEGTSDTQYF. The CDR3 coding sequence is TGTGCCAGCAGTGAGGGGACTTCAGATACGCAGTATTTT.

The V and J genes are TRBV3-1 (or the pseudogene TRBV3-2) and TRBJ1-3; D call uncertain. The V end lost 6 bases, the J end lost 0 bases, and 6 bases lay between the germline ends. Germline CDR1 reads LGHDT; CDR2 reads YNNKEL (reference sequence). The CDR3 has 13 residues. The CDR3 nucleotides are TGTGCCAGCAGTCGTAACTCTGGAAACACCATATATTTT. Its translation: CASSRNSGNTIYF.

This chain uses TRBV5-4 with TRBJ2-1, with 13 bases fitting TRBD2. With 7 bases clipped from V and 12 bases from J, the junction kept 7 bases outside the gene matches. Germline CDR1 and CDR2: SGHNT and YYREEE (reference sequence). This CDR3 comprises 13 residues. CDR3 residues: CASLLAGGDRQFF. The CDR3 nucleotides read TGTGCCAGCTTACTAGCGGGGGGGGATCGGCAGTTCTTC. Full variable domain (rest looked up from reference TRBV5-4 and TRBJ2-1): ETGVTQSPTHLIKTRGQQVTLRCSSQSGHNTVSWYQQALGQGPQFIFQYYREEENGRGNFPPRFSGLQFPNYSSELNVNALELDDSALYLCASLLAGGDRQFFGPGTRLTVL.

V and J are TRBV27 and TRBJ2-4; 8 nucleotides line up with TRBD2. This CDR3 is 19 amino acids long. Trimming cost V 1 base and J 1 base; bases outside gene matches: 12. Germline lookup yields CDR1 MNHEY and CDR2 SMNVEV (reference sequence). Here the CDR3 reads CASSLWGTGTRWAKNIQYF. CDR3 coding DNA: TGTGCCAGCAGTTTATGGGGAACCGGGACTAGATGGGCCAAAAACATTCAGTACTTC.

The chain recombines TRBV7-2 with TRBJ2-1; possibly TRBD2 for D (5 bases). The germline V and J ends were trimmed by 7 bases and 8 bases, with 15 bases remaining between them. Germline lookup yields CDR1 SGHTA and CDR2 FQGNSA. CDR3 length: 13 amino acids. DNA for the CDR3: TGTGCCAGCAATCACCGGAGCGGCGATGAGCAGTTCTTC. Translating gives CASNHRSGDEQFF. Full variable domain (remainder filled in from reference TRBV7-2 and TRBJ2-1): GAGVSQSPSNKVTEKGKDVELRCDPISGHTALYWYRQSLGQGLEFLIYFQGNSAPDKSGLPSDRFSAERTGGSVSTLTIQRTQQEDSAVYLCASNHRSGDEQFFGPGTRLTVL.

This sequence joins TRBV7-3 and TRBJ2-2, with a tentative D call TRBD1 (6 bases). There are 13 residues in the CDR3. Germline V gene sequence: CDR1 SGHTA, CDR2 FQGTGA. The germline V and J ends were trimmed by 5 bases and 6 bases, with 10 bases remaining between them. Here the CDR3 reads CASSPNRAGELFF. CDR3 DNA sequence: TGTGCCAGCAGCCCTAACAGGGCCGGGGAGCTGTTTTTT. Full variable domain (outside the CDR3, taken from reference TRBV7-3 and TRBJ2-2): GAGVSQTPSNKVTEKGKYVELRCDPISGHTALYWYRQSLGQGPEFLIYFQGTGAADDSGLPNDRFFAVRPEGSVSTLKIQRTERGDSAVYLCASSPNRAGELFFGEGSRLTVL.

The chain joins TRBV15 to TRBJ1-1, with D possibly matching TRBD1 (6 bases). The V end was cut by 1 base, the J end by 1 base, with 13 bases between. The CDR3 is 16 amino acids. Germline V gene data show CDR1 as LNHNV and CDR2 as YYDKDF (reference sequence). This chain's CDR3 is CATSRGPTGRNTEAFF. In DNA form, the CDR3 reads TGTGCCACCAGCAGAGGCCCGACAGGCCGGAACACTGAAGCTTTCTTT.

The chain links TRBV3-1 (or the pseudogene TRBV3-2) to TRBJ2-7; D is uncertain. The V end was cut by 2 bases, the J end by 0 bases, with 11 bases between. Germline CDR1 and CDR2: LGHDT and YNNKEL (reference sequence). CDR3 length: 15 amino acids. The CDR3 region has the DNA TGTGCCAGCAGCCAAAAGGCGGCGGACTCCTACGAGCAGTACTTC. It codes for CASSQKAADSYEQYF.

This sequence joins TRBV14 and TRBJ2-3; no clear D. V lost 1 base to trimming and J lost 8 bases, with 7 bases between them. The V gene's germline CDR1 is SGHDN and CDR2 FVKESK. The CDR3 is made up of 12 amino acids. The DNA for the CDR3 is TGTGCCAGCAGCCAAGCCCGGGTTACGCAGTATTTT. It encodes CASSQARVTQYF.